This T cell receptor (beta chain) was observed in a study of T cell changes during pregnancy in multiple sclerosis. Germline V gene data show CDR1 as SGDLS and CDR2 as YYNGEE. The CDR3 extends over 17 amino acids. J was trimmed by 8 bases and V by 1 base; bases with no gene match: 12. This clone appeared a single time. Profiled with immunoSEQ multiplex PCR; TCRdb holds only in-frame clones, not every one. The sample lists over 100,000 clones; roughly 90% were seen once. The V call is TRBV9, the J call TRBJ2-1, with 10 nucleotides matching TRBD2. This receptor was obtained from a female donor with multiple sclerosis, enrolled in a pregnancy study. Sequencing was performed on peripheral blood, taken in the third trimester of pregnancy. Written as DNA, the CDR3 is TGTGCCAGCAGCGTAACTAGCGGGACCGTCGGAGGAGATGAGCAGTTCTTC. It is translated as CASSVTSGTVGGDEQFF.